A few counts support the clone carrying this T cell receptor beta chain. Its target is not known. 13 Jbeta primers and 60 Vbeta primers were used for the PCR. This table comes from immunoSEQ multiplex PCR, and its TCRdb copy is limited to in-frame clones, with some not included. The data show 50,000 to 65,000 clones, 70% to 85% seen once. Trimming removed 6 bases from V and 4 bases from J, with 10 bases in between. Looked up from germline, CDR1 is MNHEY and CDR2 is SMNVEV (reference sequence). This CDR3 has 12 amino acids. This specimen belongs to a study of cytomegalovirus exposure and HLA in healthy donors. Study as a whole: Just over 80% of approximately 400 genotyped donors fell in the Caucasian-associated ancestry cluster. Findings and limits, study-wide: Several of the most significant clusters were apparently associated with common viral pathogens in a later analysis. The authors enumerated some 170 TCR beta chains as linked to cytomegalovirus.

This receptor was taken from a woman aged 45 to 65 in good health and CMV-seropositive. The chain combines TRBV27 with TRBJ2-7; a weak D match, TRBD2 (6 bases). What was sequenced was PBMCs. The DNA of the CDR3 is TGTGCCAGCAGGGAGGGCCGGTACGAGCAGTACTTC. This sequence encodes CASREGRYEQYF.